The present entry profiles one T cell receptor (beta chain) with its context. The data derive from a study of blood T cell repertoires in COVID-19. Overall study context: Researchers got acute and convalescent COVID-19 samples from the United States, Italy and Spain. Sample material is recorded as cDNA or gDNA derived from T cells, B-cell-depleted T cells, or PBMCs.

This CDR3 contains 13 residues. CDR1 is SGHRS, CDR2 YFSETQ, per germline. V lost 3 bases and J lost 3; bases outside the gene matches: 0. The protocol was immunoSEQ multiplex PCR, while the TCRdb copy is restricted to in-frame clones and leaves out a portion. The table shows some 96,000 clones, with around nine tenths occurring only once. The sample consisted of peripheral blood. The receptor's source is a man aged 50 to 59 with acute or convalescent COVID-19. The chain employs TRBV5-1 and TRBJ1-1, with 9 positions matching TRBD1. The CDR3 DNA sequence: TGCGCCAGCAGCTGGACAGGGGACACTGAAGCTTTCTTT. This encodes CASSWTGDTEAFF.